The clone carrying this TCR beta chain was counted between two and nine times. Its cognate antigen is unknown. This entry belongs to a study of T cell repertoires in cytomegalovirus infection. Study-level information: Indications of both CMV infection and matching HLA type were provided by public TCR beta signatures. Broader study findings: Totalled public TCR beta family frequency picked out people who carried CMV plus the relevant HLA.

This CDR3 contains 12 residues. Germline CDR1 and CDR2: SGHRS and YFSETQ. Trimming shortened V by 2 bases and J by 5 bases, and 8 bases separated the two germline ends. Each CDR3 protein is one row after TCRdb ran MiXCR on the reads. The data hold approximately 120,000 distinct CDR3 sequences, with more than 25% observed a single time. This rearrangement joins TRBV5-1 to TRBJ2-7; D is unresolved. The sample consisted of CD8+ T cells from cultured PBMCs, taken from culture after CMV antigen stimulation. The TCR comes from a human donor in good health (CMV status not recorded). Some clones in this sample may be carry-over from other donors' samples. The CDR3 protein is CASSLRNDEQYF. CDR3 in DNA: TGCGCCAGCAGCTTACGGAACGACGAGCAGTACTTC.